This entry features one T cell receptor (beta chain) sequence. Its antigen is as yet unknown. Repertoires were generated with immunoSEQ multiplex PCR, while TCRdb's copy carries only in-frame clones and drops some. Here the sample spans more than 95,000 clones, less than 90% being singletons. The data are from a study of T cell responses to AZD1222 COVID-19 vaccine. General observations from the study: Sampling captured repertoires only after the peak T cell response.

Germline lookup yields CDR1 MNHEY and CDR2 SVGAGI. V shed 7 bases and J shed 3 bases, with 15 bases lying between them. The CDR3 contains 15 residues. The V call is TRBV6-5, the J call TRBJ2-2; D tentatively fits TRBD1 or TRBD2 (5 bases each). This specimen was peripheral blood, taken on day 0 of AZD1222 vaccination. The receptor was derived from an adult in good health. CDR3 amino acids: CASTHAQGDTGELFF. The CDR3 coding sequence is TGTGCCAGCACTCATGCGCAGGGAGACACCGGGGAGCTGTTTTTT.